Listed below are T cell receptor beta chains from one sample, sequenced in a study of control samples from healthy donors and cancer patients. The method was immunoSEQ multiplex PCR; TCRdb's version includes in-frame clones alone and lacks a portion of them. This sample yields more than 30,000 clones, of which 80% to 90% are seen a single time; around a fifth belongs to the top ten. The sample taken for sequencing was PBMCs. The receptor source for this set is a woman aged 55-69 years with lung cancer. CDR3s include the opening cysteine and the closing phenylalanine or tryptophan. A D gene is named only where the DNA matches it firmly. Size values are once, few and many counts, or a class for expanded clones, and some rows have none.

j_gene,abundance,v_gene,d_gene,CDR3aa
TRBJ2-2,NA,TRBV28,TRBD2,CASSRETSGSAGELFF
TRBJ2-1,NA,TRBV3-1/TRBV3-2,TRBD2,CASSHSGGPGNEQFF
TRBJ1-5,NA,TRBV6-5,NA,CASHLFRDTDQPQHF
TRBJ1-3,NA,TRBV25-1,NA,CASSEPGVDTIYF
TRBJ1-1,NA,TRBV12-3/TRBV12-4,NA,CASRTLNTEAFF
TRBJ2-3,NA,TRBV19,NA,CASSVLTGTSTDTQYF
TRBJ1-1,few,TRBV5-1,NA,CASSLAFNTEAFF
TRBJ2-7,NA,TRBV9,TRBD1,CASSAQDRDEQYF
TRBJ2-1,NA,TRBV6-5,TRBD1,CASSGGQGYYNEQFF
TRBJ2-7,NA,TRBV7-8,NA,CASSLGVMRNEQYF
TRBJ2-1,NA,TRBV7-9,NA,CASSLSGEQFF
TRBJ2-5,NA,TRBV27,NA,CASSPIRGWETQYF
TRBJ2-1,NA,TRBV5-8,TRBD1,CASSLWTGGSYNEQFF
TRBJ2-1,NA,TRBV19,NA,CASGMITTPHSEQFF
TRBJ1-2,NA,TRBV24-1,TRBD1,CASEQGLSGYTF
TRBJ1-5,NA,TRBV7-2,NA,CASSLVFHSNQPQHF
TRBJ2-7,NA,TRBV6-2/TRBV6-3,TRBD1,CASSYYRGYEQYF
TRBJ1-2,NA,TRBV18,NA,CASSPGQGTVGYTF
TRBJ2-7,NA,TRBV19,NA,CASSRPGVSYEQYF
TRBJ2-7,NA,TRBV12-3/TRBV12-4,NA,CASSLVSDGEQYF
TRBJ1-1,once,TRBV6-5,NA,CASRSAETEAFF
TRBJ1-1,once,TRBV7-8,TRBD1,CASSRYPDRVAFF
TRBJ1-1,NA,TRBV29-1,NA,CSVEAATNTEAFF
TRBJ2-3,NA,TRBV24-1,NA,CATSDLTRTHYTDTQYF
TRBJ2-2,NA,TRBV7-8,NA,CASTGTHPPGELFF
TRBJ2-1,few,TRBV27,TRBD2,CASSLVGRGVYNEQFF
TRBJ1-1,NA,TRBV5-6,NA,CASSLDGAGTEAFF
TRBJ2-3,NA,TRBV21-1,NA,CASSKMKREATDTQYF
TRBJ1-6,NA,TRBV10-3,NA,CAISGGEGRSPLHF